The text below deals with one T cell receptor (beta chain). As yet, its antigen is unknown. Healthy donors of bone marrow made up the group. PCR was performed using 60 Vbeta and 13 Jbeta primers. Assay used: immunoSEQ multiplex PCR; TCRdb lists only in-frame clones, some missing. The table includes 140,000 to 150,000 clones, around 78% detected once. The sample originates from a study of cytomegalovirus exposure and HLA in healthy donors. Findings and limits, study-wide: HLA alleles were associated with 18,000 or so TCR beta sequences in a later analysis at 0.05 false discovery rate.

Germline lookup yields CDR1 SGHRS and CDR2 YFSETQ. The CDR3 sequence is 15 residues long. V was pared by 4 bases and J by 5 bases, with 8 bases of the junction left unmatched. This receptor was identified in a young woman in good health and CMV-seropositive. Sequencing was performed on PBMCs. The chain links TRBV5-1 to TRBJ2-3; TRBD1 matches 9 bases. Here the CDR3 reads CASSNRGRGVDTQYF. CDR3 coding DNA: TGCGCCAGCAGCAACAGGGGGCGCGGGGTAGATACGCAGTATTTT.